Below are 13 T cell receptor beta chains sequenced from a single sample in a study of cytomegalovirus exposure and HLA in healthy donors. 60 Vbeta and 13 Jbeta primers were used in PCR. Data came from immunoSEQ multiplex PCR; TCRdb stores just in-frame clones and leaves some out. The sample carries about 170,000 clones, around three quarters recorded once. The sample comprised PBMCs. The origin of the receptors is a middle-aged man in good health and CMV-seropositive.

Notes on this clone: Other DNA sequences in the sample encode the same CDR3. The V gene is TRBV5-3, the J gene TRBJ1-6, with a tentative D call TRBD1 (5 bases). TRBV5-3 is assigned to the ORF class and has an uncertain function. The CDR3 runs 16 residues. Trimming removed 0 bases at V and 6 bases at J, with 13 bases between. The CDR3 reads CARSLVSGESNSPLHF. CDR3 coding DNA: TGTGCCAGAAGCTTGGTGTCGGGGGAATCTAATTCACCCCTCCACTTT.

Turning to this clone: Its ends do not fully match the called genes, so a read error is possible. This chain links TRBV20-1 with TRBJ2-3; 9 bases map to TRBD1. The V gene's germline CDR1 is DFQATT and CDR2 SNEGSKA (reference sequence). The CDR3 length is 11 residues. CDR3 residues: CSARSGTGLNF. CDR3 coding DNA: TGCAGTGCTAGATCCGGGACAGGGTTGAATTTT.

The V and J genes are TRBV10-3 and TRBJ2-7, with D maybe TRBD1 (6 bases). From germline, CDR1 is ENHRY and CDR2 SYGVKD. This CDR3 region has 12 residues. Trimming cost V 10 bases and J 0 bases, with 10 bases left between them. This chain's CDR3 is CATRTASYEQYF. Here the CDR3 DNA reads TGTGCCACCAGGACAGCCTCCTACGAGCAGTACTTC.

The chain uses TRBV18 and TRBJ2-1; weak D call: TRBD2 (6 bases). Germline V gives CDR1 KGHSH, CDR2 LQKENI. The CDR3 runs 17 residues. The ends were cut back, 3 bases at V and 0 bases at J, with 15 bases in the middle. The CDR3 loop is CASSPRVPTSSYNEQFF. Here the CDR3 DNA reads TGTGCCAGCTCACCTCGGGTGCCGACTAGCTCCTACAATGAGCAGTTCTTC.

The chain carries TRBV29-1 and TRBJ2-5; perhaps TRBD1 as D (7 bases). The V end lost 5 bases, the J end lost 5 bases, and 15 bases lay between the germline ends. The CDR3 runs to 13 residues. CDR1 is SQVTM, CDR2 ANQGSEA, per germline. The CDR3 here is CSVSAGGSETQYF. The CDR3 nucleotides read TGCAGCGTTTCGGCAGGGGGGTCGGAGACCCAGTACTTC.

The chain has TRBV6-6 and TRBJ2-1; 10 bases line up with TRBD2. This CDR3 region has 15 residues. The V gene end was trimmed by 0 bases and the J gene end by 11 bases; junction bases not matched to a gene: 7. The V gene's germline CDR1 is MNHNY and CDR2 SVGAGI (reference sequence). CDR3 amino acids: CASSYSTAGGRKQFF. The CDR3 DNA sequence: TGTGCCAGCAGTTACTCGACAGCGGGGGGGCGTAAGCAGTTCTTC.

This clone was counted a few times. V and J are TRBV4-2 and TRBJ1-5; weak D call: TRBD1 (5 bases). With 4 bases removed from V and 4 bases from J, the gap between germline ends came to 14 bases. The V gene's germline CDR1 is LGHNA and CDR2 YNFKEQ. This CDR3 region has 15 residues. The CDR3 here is CASSRDGAVNQPQHF. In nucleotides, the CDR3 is TGTGCCAGCAGCCGTGATGGGGCAGTTAATCAGCCCCAGCATTTT.

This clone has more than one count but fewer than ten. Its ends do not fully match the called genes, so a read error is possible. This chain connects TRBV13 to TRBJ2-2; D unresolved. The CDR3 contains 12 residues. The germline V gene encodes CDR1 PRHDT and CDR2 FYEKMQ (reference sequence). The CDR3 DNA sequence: TGTGCCAGCCGCTTCGCGACCGGGGAGCTGTTTTTT. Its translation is CASRFATGELFF.

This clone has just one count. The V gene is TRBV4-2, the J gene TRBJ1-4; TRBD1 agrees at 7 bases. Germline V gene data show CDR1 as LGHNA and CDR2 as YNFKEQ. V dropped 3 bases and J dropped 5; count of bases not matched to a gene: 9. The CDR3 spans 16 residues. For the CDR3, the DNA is TGTGCCAGCAGCCAGGCGACCGGGACAGCGAATGAAAAACTGTTTTTT. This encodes CASSQATGTANEKLFF.

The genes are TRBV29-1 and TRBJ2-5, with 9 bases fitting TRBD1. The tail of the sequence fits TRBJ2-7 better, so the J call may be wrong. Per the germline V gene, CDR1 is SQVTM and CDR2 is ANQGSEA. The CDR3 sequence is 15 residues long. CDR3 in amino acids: CSVEGGTGRSHEQYF. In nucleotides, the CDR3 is TGCAGCGTTGAAGGGGGGACAGGGAGATCCCACGAGCAGTACTTC.

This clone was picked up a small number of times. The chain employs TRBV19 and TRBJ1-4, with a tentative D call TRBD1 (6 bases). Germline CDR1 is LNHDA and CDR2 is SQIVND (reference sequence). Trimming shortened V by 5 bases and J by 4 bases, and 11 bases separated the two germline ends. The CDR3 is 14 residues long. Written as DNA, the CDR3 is TGTGCCAGTAGTCCGACAGGTCTTAATGAAAAACTGTTTTTT. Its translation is CASSPTGLNEKLFF. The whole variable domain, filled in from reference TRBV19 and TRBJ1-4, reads DGGITQSPKYLFRKEGQNVTLSCEQNLNHDAMYWYRQDPGQGLRLIYYSQIVNDFQKGDIAEGYSVSREKKESFPLTVTSAQKNPTAFYLCASSPTGLNEKLFFGSGTQLSVL.

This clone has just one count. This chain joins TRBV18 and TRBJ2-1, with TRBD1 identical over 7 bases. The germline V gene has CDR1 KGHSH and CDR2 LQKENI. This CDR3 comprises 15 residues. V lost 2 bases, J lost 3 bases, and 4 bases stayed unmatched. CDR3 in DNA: TGTGCCAGCTCACCAGGGCAGGGGGACTACAATGAGCAGTTCTTC. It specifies CASSPGQGDYNEQFF.

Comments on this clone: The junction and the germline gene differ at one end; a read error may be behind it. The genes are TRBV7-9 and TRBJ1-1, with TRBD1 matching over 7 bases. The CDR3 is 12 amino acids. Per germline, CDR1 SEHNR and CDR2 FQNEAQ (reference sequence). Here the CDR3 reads CSSSSGQVEAFF. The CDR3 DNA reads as TGTTCCAGCAGCTCCGGACAGGTTGAAGCTTTCTTT. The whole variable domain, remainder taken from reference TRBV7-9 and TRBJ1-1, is DTGVSQNPRHKITKRGQNVTFRCDPISEHNRLYWYRQTLGQGPEFLTYFQNEAQLEKSRLLSDRFSAERPKGSFSTLEIQRTEQGDSAMYLCSSSSGQVEAFFGQGTRLTVV.